This T cell receptor (beta chain) appears in the sequencing data of a study of vaccination and CD4 T cells after COVID-19. On the study more broadly: Each enrolled participant received a two-dose regimen of either BNT162b2 or mRNA-1273 vaccine. From HCoV-229E, HCoV-OC43, HCoV-NL63 and SARS-CoV-2, overlapping spike peptides were used to stimulate the cells.

The Oncomine TCR Beta short-read assay generated sequence data from the DNA of cultured CD4+ T cells. One entry per CDR3 protein, called by TCRdb with MiXCR from the PCR reads. The table records approximately 21,000 distinct CDR3 sequences, roughly 44% of them present only once. The time point here: late sampling 161 to 241 days after vaccination in a few convalescent patients. Treatment denoted: roughly 11-day PBMC culture with coronavirus spike peptide pools or control peptides (ViraFEST assay). On this clonotype itself: Antigen specificity is unknown.

The CDR3 sequence is 15 residues long. CDR1 is SGHTA, CDR2 FQGNSA, per germline. V dropped 1 base and J dropped 4; count of bases not matched to a gene: 6. This chain links TRBV7-2 with TRBJ2-7; 8 nucleotides match TRBD1. This specimen consisted of CD4+ T cells from blood, cultured in vitro, obtained about 7 months after SARS-CoV-2 vaccination. This clonotype was sampled from a human donor who had recovered from COVID-19. In DNA, the CDR3 is TGTGCCAGCAGCTTAGTGCCCGGACAGGGATACGAGCAGTACTTC. Amino acids: CASSLVPGQGYEQYF.